One T cell receptor beta chain is described in this entry. There is no known antigen for this receptor. No base quality values were provided; no much bigger clone lies one nucleotide off. CD4+ T cells from unexposed donors were collected before the COVID-19 pandemic (2011-2018). The EasySep CD4+ T cell isolation kit was used to isolate CD4+ T cells once the cultures had run for nine to eleven days. As cell numbers permitted, CD4+ T cells from unexposed donors were tested for reactivity to SARS-CoV-2 S and N and to four common cold coronavirus spike pools. About 1.8 million PBMCs per well were cultured in IMDM with about 4.9% human AB serum and about 9.7 IU/ml IL-2. Half of the culture medium was replaced with fresh IL-2-containing medium on days 3 and 7. In general, triplicate replicate wells were used for every peptide culture condition. Leukapheresis product for the unexposed donors was purchased commercially. Ficoll-Paque PLUS gradient centrifugation was used to isolate PBMCs from either whole blood or leukapheresis product. PBMCs were either cryopreserved at -140 degrees C or used fresh in the expansion assay. The QIAamp Micro DNA Kit was used to extract genomic DNA from the CD4+ T cells.

This specimen comes from a study of CD4 T cells in relation to SARS-CoV-2 and coronaviruses (dated by TCRdb to the early 2020s). General notes on the study: The ViraFEST assay cultured PBMCs with antigen for 10 days, then sequenced TCR beta CDR3s to find antigen-specific clonal expansions. A different TCR-beta assay, based on Illumina, was used to sequence expansion assays from other donors in the study. An HIV-1 Nef peptide pool or a no-peptide culture served as the negative reference condition. At the level of individual TCR clonotypes, the study evaluated whether memory CD4+ T cells crossreact between the spike proteins of SARS-CoV-2 and those of common cold coronaviruses. The Adaptive Biotechnologies TCR-sequencing kit was used for samples from a few pre-COVID donors and for the naive versus memory experiments, whereas the other data were Illumina-based. Patient-derived lymphoblastoid cell lines were used to map the HLA restriction of shared crossreactive spike epitopes.

The CDR3 contains 13 residues, cysteine and phenylalanine counted. CDR3 DNA is the only sequence kept; it has 39 bases, read in frame from the first base. The germline ends are 13 bases apart after V is trimmed by 7 bases and J by 4 bases. CDR1 and CDR2 (SGHRS, YFSETQ) derive from the germline V gene. The protocol used for the library was the immunoSEQ multiplex PCR assay. The authors processed their data as follows. During preprocessing, nonproductive sequences were discarded, as were any CDR3s that did not begin with C, did not end with F or W, or were shorter than 7 amino acids. The MANAFEST web app was used to call antigen-specific clonotypes on the basis of expansion compared with the reference and with other culture wells. To be counted as positive, a clone had to show significant expansion compared with the reference culture, at an FDR below 0.05, in 2 of 3 replicate wells. For a clone to be considered positive, significant expansion relative to all other tandem wells and an odds ratio above 5 were also required. After three terminal residues were trimmed from each end, CDR3 homology was quantified as pairwise Levenshtein distance using the stringdist R package. TCRdb obtained this table from immuneACCESS and retained in-frame rearrangements with V and J assigned. These tables miss some clones; where compared with another copy, unresolved V genes account for less than half of the shortfall, and the remainder is unexplained. That table gives V, J and clone size, and the DNA gave D and trimming. This sample is represented by about 15,000 clones; 76% of them were singletons. Roughly a quarter of the sample is held by the ten biggest clonotypes.

The paper's findings and limits, for the study overall: No donor contributed both pre-pandemic and post-infection samples, which limited tracing the source of pre-existing responses. The study was limited by small numbers of patients and tested TCRs. Crossreactivity analysis centred on spike protein, so crossreactivity against other viral proteins was not assessed. Significantly weaker SARS-CoV-2-driven expansion was shown by crossreactive clones than by monoreactive clones, consistent with antigenic imprinting. In roughly 65% of donors, memory CD4+ clonotypes turned up that crossrecognized SARS-CoV-2 and at least one common cold coronavirus spike.

The sequenced sample consisted of CD4+ T cells from PBMCs, cultured in vitro. The clonotype was recovered from a human donor in good health. The chain joins TRBV5-1 to TRBJ2-3; TRBD1 is possibly the D segment (6 matching bases). CDR3 region: CASGPRGSDTQYF. The bases read TGCGCCAGCGGCCCAAGGGGGTCAGATACGCAGTATTTT.